This T cell receptor beta chain was recovered during a study of cytomegalovirus exposure and HLA in healthy donors. PCR was performed using 60 Vbeta and 13 Jbeta primers. Sequenced by immunoSEQ multiplex PCR; TCRdb stores in-frame clones only, minus some. The repertoire has 180,000 or so clones, 70% to 85% of them found once; the top ten carry more than 1.4%. Per the germline V gene, CDR1 is GTSNPN and CDR2 is SVGIG (reference sequence). The CDR3 runs to 13 residues. V dropped 7 bases and J dropped 4 bases, with 17 bases sitting between them. The sequenced material came from PBMCs. This sequence joins TRBV30 and TRBJ2-7; TRBD1 is a possible D gene (5 bases). This TCR came from a man aged 18 to 30 in good health and CMV-seronegative. CDR3 nucleotides: TGTGCCTTGTCGCGCAGGGAATGGTACGAGCAGTACTTC. This codes for CALSRREWYEQYF.